What follows are 31 T cell receptor beta chains derived from one specimen sequenced in a study of T cell repertoires in cytomegalovirus infection (dated by TCRdb to the late 2010s). The reads were generated on an Illumina HiSeq 1500. Starting from the raw public reads, TCRdb applied fastp trimming at Q25, assembled clones with MiXCR and retained in-frame beta chains. Every CDR3 protein is listed once, alongside the most common genes and DNA of its rows. In this sample the table shows 350,000 to 550,000 distinct CDR3 sequences, roughly 31% of which occur a single time. Roughly an eighth of the sample is in the top ten clones. Input material: PBMCs. These TCRs come from a human donor in good health (CMV status not recorded). Some clones in this sample may be carry-over from other donors' samples.

Details on this clonotype: A clone one base away is much larger, so this may be a read error. The J gene is TRBJ2-5, the V gene TRBV12-3 or TRBV12-4; D is perhaps TRBD1 (5 bases). V was pared by 4 bases and J by 7 bases, with 10 bases between. The length of the CDR3 is 12 residues. The chain's CDR3 is CASSSDSGTQYF. In DNA form, the CDR3 reads TGTGCCAGCAGTTCTGACAGTGGGACCCAGTACTTC.

Comment on this clonotype: Mismatch with germline at one junction end may stem from a read error. The gene calls are TRBV12-3 or TRBV12-4 and TRBJ1-1; D uncertain. The CDR3 loop spans 13 amino acids. This CDR3 is CASKLWESTEDFF. Written as DNA, the CDR3 is TGTGCAAGCAAACTATGGGAGTCCACTGAAGATTTCTTT.

This clonotype showed up just a few times. The chain joins TRBV20-1 to TRBJ1-3, with D maybe TRBD1 (6 bases). Germline CDR1 reads DFQATT; CDR2 reads SNEGSKA (reference sequence). The CDR3 loop spans 13 amino acids. V lost 5 bases and J lost 1, with 9 bases in between. CDR3 residues: CSAQQGSGNTIYF. CDR3 in DNA: TGCAGTGCTCAACAGGGTTCTGGAAACACCATATATTTT.

Only a few counts were recorded for this clonotype. The V call is TRBV25-1, the J call TRBJ2-3; perhaps D is TRBD1 or TRBD2 (5 bases each). The CDR3 contains 17 residues. The V end was cut by 0 bases, the J end by 0 bases, with 13 bases between. Germline CDR1 reads MGHDK; CDR2 reads SYGVNS. CDR3: CASSEYRDPWSTDTQYF. The DNA for the CDR3 is TGTGCCAGCAGTGAATACAGGGACCCTTGGAGCACAGATACGCAGTATTTT.

This clonotype was counted a few times. This chain connects TRBV5-1 to TRBJ1-2; 8 nucleotides align to TRBD1. This CDR3 is built from 15 residues. Per germline, CDR1 SGHRS and CDR2 YFSETQ. Unmatched junction bases numbered 7, after V lost 4 bases and J lost 2 bases. CDR3 sequence (DNA): TGCGCCAGCAGCAGGACAGGGCAGGAGAACTATGGCTACACCTTC. As protein: CASSRTGQENYGYTF. Variable domain in full (rest from reference TRBV5-1 and TRBJ1-2): KAGVTQTPRYLIKTRGQQVTLSCSPISGHRSVSWYQQTPGQGLQFLFEYFSETQRNKGNFPGRFSGRQFSNSRSEMNVSTLELGDSALYLCASSRTGQENYGYTFGSGTRLTVV.

This clonotype was picked up many times. This chain joins TRBV7-2 and TRBJ2-5, with TRBD1 as a possible D gene (5 bases). CDR3 length: 17 amino acids. V was shortened by 0 bases and J by 8 bases, with 22 bases between the two germline ends. The V gene's germline CDR1 is SGHTA and CDR2 FQGNSA. DNA for the CDR3: TGTGCCAGCAGCTTAGCGCCTTCCTTAGGGCGCACAGGAACCCAGTACTTC. Translation gives CASSLAPSLGRTGTQYF.

V gene TRBV20-1 combines with J gene TRBJ2-3; no firm D call. The CDR3 totals 17 residues. The V end lost 2 bases, the J end lost 5 bases, and 23 bases lay between the germline ends. Germline values: CDR1 DFQATT, CDR2 SNEGSKA (reference sequence). The CDR3 nucleotides read TGCAGTGCTAGACCTCCTGTGGGGTCCCCGAGGATAGATACGCAGTATTTT. Residues: CSARPPVGSPRIDTQYF.

This clonotype was picked up many times. The V gene is TRBV6-1, the J gene TRBJ2-3; 11 bases are a match to TRBD2. V trimming: 6 bases; J trimming: 0 bases; junction bases outside the gene matches: 5. The CDR3 is made up of 16 amino acids. Germline CDR1 and CDR2: MNHNS and SASEGT. Written as DNA, the CDR3 is TGTGCCAGCAGCGCGACTAGCGGGACAAGCACAGATACGCAGTATTTT. Protein product: CASSATSGTSTDTQYF.

This clonotype was counted only a few times. The gene calls are TRBV20-1 and TRBJ2-2, with 7 bases identical to TRBD2. Germline CDR1 DFQATT, CDR2 SNEGSKA (reference sequence). With 2 bases clipped from V and 4 bases from J, the junction kept 7 bases outside the gene matches. There are 15 residues in the CDR3. CDR3 nucleotides: TGCAGTGCTAGAATAGCGGGTCGGGGCACCGGGGAGCTGTTTTTT. This translates into CSARIAGRGTGELFF.

This clonotype turned up a few times. The genes are TRBV6-1 and TRBJ2-3; D is uncertain. Germline values: CDR1 MNHNS, CDR2 SASEGT. CDR3 length equals 17 residues. V was trimmed by 1 base and J by 2 bases, leaving 16 bases between them. CDR3: CASSEGKSNLFTDTQYF. As DNA, the CDR3 is TGTGCCAGCAGTGAAGGGAAGAGCAATCTCTTCACAGATACGCAGTATTTT.

This chain connects TRBV19 to TRBJ2-7; 7 bases match TRBD1. Per the germline V gene, CDR1 is LNHDA and CDR2 is SQIVND (reference sequence). The junction had 3 bases not matched to a gene; V was cut back by 4 bases and J by 3 bases. The CDR3 runs 13 residues. The CDR3 loop reads CASSKGQLYEQYF. The CDR3 DNA follows: TGTGCCAGTAGTAAGGGACAGCTCTACGAGCAGTACTTC. The full variable domain, in which reference TRBV19 and TRBJ2-7 provide the parts outside the CDR3, is DGGITQSPKYLFRKEGQNVTLSCEQNLNHDAMYWYRQDPGQGLRLIYYSQIVNDFQKGDIAEGYSVSREKKESFPLTVTSAQKNPTAFYLCASSKGQLYEQYFGPGTRLTVT.

Many counts were recorded for this clonotype. The chain carries TRBV7-2 and TRBJ2-7; D uncertain. Trimming stripped 1 base from V and 0 bases from J, with 13 bases between. Germline-derived CDR1 and CDR2 are SGHTA and FQGNSA. The CDR3 length is 16 residues. The CDR3 sequence is CASSLVVSQISYEQYF. In DNA, the CDR3 is TGTGCCAGCAGCTTAGTTGTATCCCAGATCTCCTACGAGCAGTACTTC. The whole variable domain, filled in from reference TRBV7-2 and TRBJ2-7, reads GAGVSQSPSNKVTEKGKDVELRCDPISGHTALYWYRQSLGQGLEFLIYFQGNSAPDKSGLPSDRFSAERTGGSVSTLTIQRTQQEDSAVYLCASSLVVSQISYEQYFGPGTRLTVT.

This clonotype was seen only a few times. The CDR3 region is CASSYSKVGQSGANVLTF. The CDR3 DNA follows: TGTGCCAGCAGTTACTCGAAGGTGGGACAATCTGGGGCCAACGTCCTGACTTTC. The chain carries TRBV6-5 and TRBJ2-6, with D maybe TRBD1 (6 bases). The V gene lost 0 bases and the J gene lost 1 base, with 13 bases spanning the gap. Germline V gene lookup returns CDR1 MNHEY and CDR2 SVGAGI. The CDR3 runs 18 residues.

The J gene is TRBJ2-2, the V gene TRBV4-1; 13 bases align to TRBD2. From germline, CDR1 is MGHRA and CDR2 YSYEKL. The CDR3 is made up of 17 amino acids. V lost 3 bases, J lost 8 bases, and 9 bases stayed unmatched. CDR3 in amino acids: CASSQEGLAGPGGELFF. The CDR3 bases are TGCGCCAGCAGCCAGGAGGGACTAGCGGGGCCCGGAGGGGAGCTGTTTTTT.

This clonotype was counted between two and nine times. The gene calls are TRBV19 and TRBJ2-3; the match to TRBD1 covers 8 bases. Germline V lookup: CDR1 LNHDA, CDR2 SQIVND (reference sequence). With V trimmed by 9 bases and J by 11 bases, 34 bases remained unmatched. This CDR3 comprises 20 residues. For the CDR3, the DNA is TGTGCCAGCACCGCCTCGGACAGGGTTAACTCCCCACTCAGTTATTTTAAGCAGTATTTT. Translating gives CASTASDRVNSPLSYFKQYF.

The rearrangement links TRBV6-6 to TRBJ1-2, with D hard to call. Trimming pared 5 bases from V and 0 bases from J, leaving 16 bases between. This CDR3 has 16 residues. Germline CDR1 MNHNY, CDR2 SVGAGI (reference sequence). The CDR3 loop reads CASSRPTLQANYGYTF. The CDR3 coding sequence is TGTGCCAGCAGTAGACCGACCCTACAAGCTAACTATGGCTACACCTTC.

V is TRBV27 and J is TRBJ1-2; D is perhaps TRBD1 (5 bases). Trimming removed 5 bases at V and 8 bases at J, with 18 bases between. CDR1 and CDR2 from the germline V gene are MNHEY and SMNVEV (reference sequence). The CDR3 extends over 14 amino acids. CDR3 in DNA: TGTGCCAGCAGTCCGATATACGGGGGTAACGGCTACACCTTC. The encoded protein is CASSPIYGGNGYTF.

With regard to this clonotype: A much larger clone differs from this one at a single base, so this may be a read error. The rearrangement links TRBV7-8 to TRBJ1-4; D unresolved. CDR1 and CDR2 from the germline V gene are SGHVS and FQNEAQ. This CDR3 spans 14 amino acids. Trimming took off 5 bases at V and 2 bases at J, with 9 bases between the two ends. The CDR3, as DNA: TGTGCCAGCAGCCTAAAGGCGACTAATGAAAAACTGTTTTTT. Amino acids: CASSLKATNEKLFF.

There are a few counts of this clonotype. The V call is TRBV12-3 or TRBV12-4, the J call TRBJ1-3, with TRBD1 matching 7 bases. V lost 6 bases, J lost 8 bases, and 10 bases stayed unmatched. This CDR3 is 14 amino acids long. As DNA, the CDR3 is TGTGCCAGCAGGACGACAGGGAGCGGAGACACCATATATTTT. This codes for CASRTTGSGDTIYF.

In this sample, this clonotype turned up a few times. The chain links TRBV24-1 to TRBJ2-1; 11 bases match TRBD2. The CDR3 is 16 residues long. Germline CDR1 is KGHDR and CDR2 is SFDVKD. J gave up 5 bases and V 4 bases, and 6 bases lay outside the gene matches. The CDR3 sequence is CATSEHTSGGNNEQFF. CDR3 in DNA: TGTGCCACCAGTGAGCACACTAGCGGGGGAAACAATGAGCAGTTCTTC.

The chain links TRBV2 to TRBJ1-1, with a possible D match to TRBD1 (6 bases). With 2 bases removed from V and 0 bases from J, the gap between germline ends came to 10 bases. The CDR3 is made up of 15 amino acids. The V gene's germline CDR1 is SNHLY and CDR2 FYNNEI. The CDR3 region has the DNA TGTGCCAGCAGTGAACTCCGGACAGTGAACACTGAAGCTTTCTTT. Its protein product is CASSELRTVNTEAFF.

This chain joins TRBV12-3 or TRBV12-4 and TRBJ1-1; D call uncertain. The CDR3 extends over 13 amino acids. V was shortened by 5 bases and J by 6 bases, with 13 bases between the two germline ends. This CDR3 reads CASSPGSLAEAFF. The CDR3 coding sequence is TGTGCCAGCAGTCCCGGGAGCCTCGCTGAAGCTTTCTTT.

About this clonotype itself: The CDR3 does not close with the conserved phenylalanine or tryptophan, likely indicating a read error. It is unclear where the CDR3 begins or ends on the DNA, so no DNA is shown, and the CDR3 is as TCRdb lists it. The rearrangement uses TRBV7-2 and TRBJ2-1; TRBD1 is the table's D call and was not checked against the DNA. The CDR3 extends over 15 residues, inclusive of both ends. The germline CDR1 and CDR2 sequences are SGHTA and FQGNSA. CDR3 sequence: CASSLTTGAYNEQLL.

The table lists this clonotype with a few counts. The rearrangement links TRBV19 to TRBJ1-4; no clear D gene. With 5 bases removed from V and 4 bases from J, the gap between germline ends came to 8 bases. The CDR3 has 13 amino acids. In germline, CDR1 is LNHDA, CDR2 SQIVND (reference sequence). CDR3 amino acids: CASSANFNEKLFF. DNA for the CDR3: TGTGCCAGTAGTGCCAACTTTAATGAAAAACTGTTTTTT.

This clonotype was seen only a few times. The V call is TRBV5-5, the J call TRBJ1-4; D unclear. There are 17 residues in the CDR3. Germline CDR1 reads SGHKS; CDR2 reads YYEKEE (reference sequence). V gave up 0 bases and J gave up 0 bases, with 12 bases separating them. In nucleotides, the CDR3 is TGTGCCAGCAGCTTGGATGGCGGAGGGACAACTAATGAAAAACTGTTTTTT. This codes for CASSLDGGGTTNEKLFF.

This clonotype was recorded at least ten times. The chain employs TRBV28 and TRBJ1-5, with D tentatively TRBD1 (5 bases). Germline V gene sequence: CDR1 MDHEN, CDR2 SYDVKM. V shed 3 bases and J shed 5 bases, with 14 bases lying between them. The length of the CDR3 is 15 residues. The CDR3 DNA is TGTGCCAGCAGTTTTTTGGGAAGGGACTATCAGCCCCAGCATTTT. Translating it yields CASSFLGRDYQPQHF.

The rearrangement joins TRBV6-5 to TRBJ1-5; D unclear. Trimming took 7 bases from V and 1 from J, leaving 11 bases between them. The V gene's germline CDR1 is MNHEY and CDR2 SVGAGI. The CDR3 loop spans 14 amino acids. The CDR3 region is CASKNTDSNQPQHF. CDR3 bases: TGTGCCAGCAAAAACACGGACAGCAATCAGCCCCAGCATTTT.

The sample holds a few counts of this clonotype. Sequence at one end of the junction differs from germline and may be a read error. V gene TRBV6-8 combines with J gene TRBJ1-6, with TRBD1 matching over 8 bases. Germline V gene lookup returns CDR1 MNHGY and CDR2 SAAAGT. The CDR3 extends over 18 amino acids. CDR3: CASSRSLTGASYNSPLQF. As DNA, the CDR3 is TGTGCCAGCAGTCGCAGCCTGACAGGGGCCTCCTATAATTCACCCCTCCAATTT.

This clonotype has only a few counts. The J gene is TRBJ2-1, the V gene TRBV20-1; 7 bases agree with TRBD1. Trimming removed 6 bases from V and 0 bases from J; junction bases left unmatched: 11. This CDR3 region has 16 residues. The V gene's germline CDR1 is DFQATT and CDR2 SNEGSKA (reference sequence). The CDR3 spells CSAPTGRTGSYNEQFF. The CDR3 nucleotides read TGCAGTGCCCCCACCGGGCGGACAGGCTCCTACAATGAGCAGTTCTTC.

Points on this clonotype: A read error may account for a junction end that differs from germline. This chain uses TRBV14 with TRBJ1-5; possibly TRBD1 for D (6 bases). This CDR3 is 15 amino acids long. Per the germline V gene, CDR1 is SGHDN and CDR2 is FVKESK. The CDR3 region is CASGQGGGSNQPQHF. The CDR3 nucleotides are TGTGCCAGCGGCCAAGGAGGGGGGAGCAATCAGCCCCAGCATTTT.

The gene calls are TRBV19 and TRBJ1-5, with TRBD1 matching 7 bases. V lost 3 bases, J lost 9 bases, and 14 bases stayed unmatched. Germline assignment: CDR1 LNHDA and CDR2 SQIVND (reference sequence). This CDR3 region has 16 residues. The CDR3 loop is CASSIRGRQGKAPQHF. Written as DNA, the CDR3 is TGTGCCAGTAGTATTAGGGGGAGACAGGGCAAGGCGCCCCAGCATTTT.